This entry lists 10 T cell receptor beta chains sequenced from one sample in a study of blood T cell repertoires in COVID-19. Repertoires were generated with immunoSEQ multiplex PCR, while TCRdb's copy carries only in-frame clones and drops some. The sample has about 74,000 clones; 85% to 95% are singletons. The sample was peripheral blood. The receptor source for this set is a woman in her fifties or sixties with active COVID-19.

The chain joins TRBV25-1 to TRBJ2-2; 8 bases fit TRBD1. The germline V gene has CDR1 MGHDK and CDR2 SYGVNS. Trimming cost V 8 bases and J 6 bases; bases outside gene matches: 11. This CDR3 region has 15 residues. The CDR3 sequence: CASGTPGQAAGELFF. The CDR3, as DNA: TGTGCCAGCGGTACCCCGGGACAGGCCGCCGGGGAGCTGTTTTTT.

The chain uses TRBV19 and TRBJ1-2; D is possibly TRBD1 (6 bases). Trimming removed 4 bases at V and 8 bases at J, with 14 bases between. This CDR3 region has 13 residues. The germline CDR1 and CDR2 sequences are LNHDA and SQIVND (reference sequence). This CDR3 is CASSTSTGYGYTF. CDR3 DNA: TGTGCCAGTAGTACCTCCACAGGGTACGGCTACACCTTC.

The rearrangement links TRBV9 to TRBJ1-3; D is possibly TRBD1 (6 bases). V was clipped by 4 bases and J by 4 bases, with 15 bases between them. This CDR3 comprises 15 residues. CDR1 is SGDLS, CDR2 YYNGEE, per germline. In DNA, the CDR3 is TGTGCCAGCAGCCCAGGGGCACTCGCCGGAAACACCATATATTTT. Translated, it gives CASSPGALAGNTIYF. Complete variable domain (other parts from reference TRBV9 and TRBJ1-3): DSGVTQTPKHLITATGQRVTLRCSPRSGDLSVYWYQQSLDQGLQFLIQYYNGEERAKGNILERFSAQQFPDLHSELNLSSLELGDSALYFCASSPGALAGNTIYFGEGSWLTVV.

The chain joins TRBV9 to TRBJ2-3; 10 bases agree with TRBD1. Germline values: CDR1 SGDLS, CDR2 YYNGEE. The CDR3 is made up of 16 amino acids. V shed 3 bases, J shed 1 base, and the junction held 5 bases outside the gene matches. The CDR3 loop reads CASSAGQGIGTDTQYF. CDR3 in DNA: TGTGCCAGCAGCGCGGGACAGGGGATCGGCACAGATACGCAGTATTTT.

CDR3 sequence: CASSRDRGTVTEAFF. CDR3 DNA: TGCGCCAGCAGCCGGGACAGGGGGACAGTCACTGAAGCTTTCTTT. V and J are TRBV5-1 and TRBJ1-1; 11 nucleotides match TRBD1. CDR1 is SGHRS, CDR2 YFSETQ, per germline. V was pared by 4 bases and J by 4 bases, with 6 bases of the junction left unmatched. CDR3 length equals 15 residues.

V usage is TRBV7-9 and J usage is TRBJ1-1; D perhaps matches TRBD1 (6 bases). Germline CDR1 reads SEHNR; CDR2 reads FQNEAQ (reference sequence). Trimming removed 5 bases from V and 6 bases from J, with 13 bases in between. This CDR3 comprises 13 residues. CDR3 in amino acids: CASSPDRNSEAFF. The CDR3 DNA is TGTGCCAGCAGCCCGGACAGAAACTCTGAAGCTTTCTTT.

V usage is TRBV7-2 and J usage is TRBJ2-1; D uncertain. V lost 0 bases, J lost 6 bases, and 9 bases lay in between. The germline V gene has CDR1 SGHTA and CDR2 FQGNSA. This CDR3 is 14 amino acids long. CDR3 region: CASSLARSSNEQFF. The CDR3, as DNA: TGTGCCAGCAGCTTAGCCCGTAGCTCCAATGAGCAGTTCTTC. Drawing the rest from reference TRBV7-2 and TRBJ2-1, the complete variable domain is GAGVSQSPSNKVTEKGKDVELRCDPISGHTALYWYRQSLGQGLEFLIYFQGNSAPDKSGLPSDRFSAERTGGSVSTLTIQRTQQEDSAVYLCASSLARSSNEQFFGPGTRLTVL.

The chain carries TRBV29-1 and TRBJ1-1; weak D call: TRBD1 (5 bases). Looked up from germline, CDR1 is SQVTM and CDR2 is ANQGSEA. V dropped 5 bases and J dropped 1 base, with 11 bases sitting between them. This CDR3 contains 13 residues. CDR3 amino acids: CSVSARENTEAFF. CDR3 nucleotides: TGCAGCGTTTCTGCCAGGGAGAACACTGAAGCTTTCTTT. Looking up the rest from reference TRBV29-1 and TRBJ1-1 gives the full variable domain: SAVISQKPSRDICQRGTSLTIQCQVDSQVTMMFWYRQQPGQSLTLIATANQGSEATYESGFVIDKFPISRPNLTFSTLTVSNMSPEDSSIYLCSVSARENTEAFFGQGTRLTVV.

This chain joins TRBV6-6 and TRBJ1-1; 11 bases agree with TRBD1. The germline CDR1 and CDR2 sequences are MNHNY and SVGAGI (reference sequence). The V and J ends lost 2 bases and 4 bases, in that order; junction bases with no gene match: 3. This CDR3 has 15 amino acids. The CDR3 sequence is CASSYRTGGRTEAFF. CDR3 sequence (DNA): TGTGCCAGCAGTTACCGGACAGGGGGCCGCACTGAAGCTTTCTTT.

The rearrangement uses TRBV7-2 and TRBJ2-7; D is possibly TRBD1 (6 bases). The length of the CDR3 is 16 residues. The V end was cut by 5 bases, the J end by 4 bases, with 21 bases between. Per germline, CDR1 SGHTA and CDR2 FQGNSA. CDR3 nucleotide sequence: TGTGCCAGCAGCCGCGGCAACAGGGTCCCCTCATACGAGCAGTACTTC. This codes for CASSRGNRVPSYEQYF. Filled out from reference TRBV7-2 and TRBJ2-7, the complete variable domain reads GAGVSQSPSNKVTEKGKDVELRCDPISGHTALYWYRQSLGQGLEFLIYFQGNSAPDKSGLPSDRFSAERTGGSVSTLTIQRTQQEDSAVYLCASSRGNRVPSYEQYFGPGTRLTVT.